This is a list of T cell receptor beta chains from one sample in a study of blood T cell repertoires in COVID-19. The protocol was immunoSEQ multiplex PCR, while the TCRdb copy is restricted to in-frame clones and leaves out a portion. This sample has about 400,000 clones; 87% occur once, and the top ten carry roughly 3%. The sample was PBMCs or T cells enriched from blood (not recorded which). The receptor source for this set is a woman aged 25 to 39 who had recovered from COVID-19. The CDR3 runs from the conserved cysteine through the conserved F or W. The order of the fields is V gene, clone size, J gene, D gene, CDR3 protein, CDR3 DNA. The D gene is left open where the match is weak. Only some rows state a clone size, as once, few, many or a class for expanded clones.

TRBV11-2	NA	TRBJ2-3	TRBD1	CASSTTGARGFTDTQYF	TGTGCCAGCAGCACTACCGGGGCCAGGGGGTTCACAGATACGCAGTATTTT
TRBV18	NA	TRBJ1-1	TRBD1	CASSPNRQGTNTEAFF	TGTGCCAGCTCACCCAATCGACAGGGGACGAACACTGAAGCTTTCTTT
TRBV19	NA	TRBJ1-1	TRBD1	CASSDGQGPYEAFF	TGTGCCAGTAGTGACGGACAGGGGCCATATGAAGCTTTCTTT
TRBV27	NA	TRBJ1-5	TRBD1	CASSSGTDLIIEPQHF	TGTGCCAGCAGTTCCGGGACAGACCTAATTATTGAGCCCCAGCATTTT
TRBV12-3/TRBV12-4	NA	TRBJ2-7	NA	CASSFLRGAEQYF	TGTGCCAGCAGTTTCCTCCGCGGTGCCGAGCAGTACTTC
TRBV18	NA	TRBJ1-3	TRBD1	CASSPRTGTNTIYF	TGTGCCAGCTCCCCCAGGACAGGGACAAACACCATATATTTT
TRBV19	medium-sized	TRBJ1-5	NA	CASSMGRLTLLAPQHF	TGTGCCAGTAGTATGGGGCGACTGACCCTCCTGGCGCCCCAGCATTTT
TRBV2	many	TRBJ2-1	TRBD2	CASIGGLAGNEQFF	TGTGCCAGCATTGGGGGACTAGCCGGCAATGAGCAGTTCTTC
TRBV11-3	few	TRBJ2-7	TRBD1	CASSLQEDRGLFYEQYF	TGTGCCAGCAGCTTACAGGAGGACAGGGGGCTTTTCTACGAGCAGTACTTC
TRBV7-8	NA	TRBJ1-2	NA	CASSPREGHGYTF	TGTGCCAGCAGCCCCCGCGAGGGTCACGGCTACACCTTC
TRBV28	NA	TRBJ1-5	NA	CASSLNPSQPQHF	TGTGCCAGCAGTTTAAATCCTTCCCAGCCCCAGCATTTT
TRBV6-5	NA	TRBJ1-1	NA	CASSYRRLMNTEAFF	TGTGCCAGCAGTTACAGGAGATTAATGAACACTGAAGCTTTCTTT
TRBV19	NA	TRBJ2-1	NA	CASSMGLYNEQFF	TGTGCCAGTAGTATGGGACTTTACAATGAGCAGTTCTTC
TRBV4-1	NA	TRBJ2-1	TRBD2	CASSQAGGYYNEQFF	TGCGCCAGCAGCCAAGCGGGGGGATATTACAATGAGCAGTTCTTC